A selection of T cell receptor beta chains follows, all from one sample in a study of blood T cell repertoires in COVID-19. The assay was immunoSEQ multiplex PCR, and TCRdb's table has in-frame clones only and misses some. In the table there are fewer than 110,000 clones, 80% to 85% of which are singletons. Sequencing was carried out using peripheral blood. The receptors stem from a man between 65 and 80 years old with acute or convalescent COVID-19. Each CDR3 is given with its conserved first and last residue. A D gene is named only where the DNA matches it firmly. Expanded clones are given a class, and other clones once, few, many or no size at all.

clone size: -
J gene: TRBJ1-3
V gene: TRBV18
D gene: TRBD1
CDR3 DNA: TGTGCCAGCTCACCGATACAGGGGCTTGGAAACACCATATATTTT
CDR3 protein: CASSPIQGLGNTIYF

clone size: -
J gene: TRBJ1-2
V gene: TRBV12-3/TRBV12-4
D gene: -
CDR3 DNA: TGTGCCAGTCACAGCACTAACTATGGCTACACCTTC
CDR3 protein: CASHSTNYGYTF

clone size: -
J gene: TRBJ2-5
V gene: TRBV6-5
D gene: -
CDR3 DNA: TGTGCCAGCAGTTACGGTCCAGGGTCAGGGGAGACCCAGTACTTC
CDR3 protein: CASSYGPGSGETQYF

clone size: few
J gene: TRBJ2-7
V gene: TRBV11-1
D gene: TRBD1
CDR3 DNA: TGTGCCAGCAGCTCTTTGCGGACAGGCTACGAGCAGTACTTC
CDR3 protein: CASSSLRTGYEQYF

clone size: -
J gene: TRBJ2-7
V gene: TRBV7-3
D gene: -
CDR3 DNA: TGTGCCAGCAGCTTAAACCCTCGGACGGGGGAGCAGTACTTC
CDR3 protein: CASSLNPRTGEQYF

clone size: -
J gene: TRBJ1-1
V gene: TRBV2
D gene: -
CDR3 DNA: TGTGCCTATGATTGGGCCATGAACACTGAAGCTTTCTTT
CDR3 protein: CAYDWAMNTEAFF

clone size: few
J gene: TRBJ1-5
V gene: TRBV5-1
D gene: -
CDR3 DNA: TGCGCCAGCAGCTTGTCCCCGGGAGGGGAACAGCCCCAGCATTTT
CDR3 protein: CASSLSPGGEQPQHF

clone size: -
J gene: TRBJ1-2
V gene: TRBV7-9
D gene: TRBD1
CDR3 DNA: TGTGCCAGCAGCTTTAGACAGGGCTATGGCTACACCTTC
CDR3 protein: CASSFRQGYGYTF

clone size: -
J gene: TRBJ1-2
V gene: TRBV4-2
D gene: TRBD1
CDR3 DNA: TGTGCCAGCAGCCAACCACTTGCGCAGGGGGCTCGGGGCTACACCTTC
CDR3 protein: CASSQPLAQGARGYTF

clone size: -
J gene: TRBJ2-2
V gene: TRBV3-1/TRBV3-2
D gene: TRBD1
CDR3 DNA: TGTGCCAGCAGCCTGGGACAGGGAAACACCGGGGAGCTGTTTTTT
CDR3 protein: CASSLGQGNTGELFF

clone size: -
J gene: TRBJ1-1
V gene: TRBV19
D gene: -
CDR3 DNA: TGTGCCAGTAGTATGACGGGGTTTATGAACACTGAAGCTTTCTTT
CDR3 protein: CASSMTGFMNTEAFF

clone size: -
J gene: TRBJ2-3
V gene: TRBV2
D gene: TRBD2
CDR3 DNA: TGTGCCAGCAGTGAAGAGGCTAGCGGGGCGAAAGGGGATACGCAGTATTTT
CDR3 protein: CASSEEASGAKGDTQYF

clone size: -
J gene: TRBJ2-2
V gene: TRBV7-2
D gene: TRBD2
CDR3 DNA: TGTGCCCACGATGCGAGCGGGGGGGCGACCGGGGAGCTGTTTTTT
CDR3 protein: CAHDASGGATGELFF

clone size: -
J gene: TRBJ1-5
V gene: TRBV3-1/TRBV3-2
D gene: -
CDR3 DNA: TGTGCCAGCAGCCAAGATTCGGTGGGGCTTCAGCCCCAGCATTTT
CDR3 protein: CASSQDSVGLQPQHF

clone size: -
J gene: TRBJ1-1
V gene: TRBV10-2
D gene: -
CDR3 DNA: TGCGCCAGCAGGGCCGGGAGGGGGAACACTGAAGCTTTCTTT
CDR3 protein: CASRAGRGNTEAFF

clone size: once
J gene: TRBJ1-1
V gene: TRBV3-1/TRBV3-2
D gene: TRBD1
CDR3 DNA: TGTGCCAGCAGCGACACCGGACAGGGGAACACTGAAGCTTTCTTT
CDR3 protein: CASSDTGQGNTEAFF

clone size: -
J gene: TRBJ1-1
V gene: TRBV27
D gene: TRBD1
CDR3 DNA: TGTGCCAGCAGTTCGGGACAGGGGAACACTGAAGCTTTCTTT
CDR3 protein: CASSSGQGNTEAFF

clone size: -
J gene: TRBJ2-1
V gene: TRBV7-3
D gene: -
CDR3 DNA: TGTGCCAGCAGCTTAATCTCCGGGACACCTTACAATGAGCAGTTCTTC
CDR3 protein: CASSLISGTPYNEQFF

clone size: -
J gene: TRBJ2-7
V gene: TRBV7-9
D gene: -
CDR3 DNA: TGTGCCAGCAGCGCCCCAGGGGTAGGGTTCGAGCAGTACTTC
CDR3 protein: CASSAPGVGFEQYF

clone size: many
J gene: TRBJ2-7
V gene: TRBV7-2
D gene: TRBD1
CDR3 DNA: TGTGCCAGCAGCCAGGGACAGGGGGTTCGAGAGCAGTACTTC
CDR3 protein: CASSQGQGVREQYF

clone size: -
J gene: TRBJ1-6
V gene: TRBV19
D gene: -
CDR3 DNA: TGTGCCAGTAGTATCAAGGGGAATAATTCACCCCTCCACTTT
CDR3 protein: CASSIKGNNSPLHF

clone size: few
J gene: TRBJ2-1
V gene: TRBV5-1
D gene: -
CDR3 DNA: TGCGCCAGCAGCTTGGGAGGGCCTGAGCAGTTCTTC
CDR3 protein: CASSLGGPEQFF

clone size: -
J gene: TRBJ1-2
V gene: TRBV10-1
D gene: -
CDR3 DNA: TGCGCCAGACAGGGCGGCCGGGGCTACACCTTC
CDR3 protein: CARQGGRGYTF

clone size: -
J gene: TRBJ1-2
V gene: TRBV11-2
D gene: TRBD1
CDR3 DNA: TGTGCCAGCAGCGCACTGACAGGGGGAGCGGCTGGCTACACCTTC
CDR3 protein: CASSALTGGAAGYTF

clone size: few
J gene: TRBJ1-2
V gene: TRBV3-1/TRBV3-2
D gene: TRBD1
CDR3 DNA: TGTGCCAGCAGCCTAGGGACAGGGTTTAACTATGGCTACACCTTC
CDR3 protein: CASSLGTGFNYGYTF

clone size: -
J gene: TRBJ1-5
V gene: TRBV7-8
D gene: -
CDR3 DNA: TGTGCCAGCAGCTTATCCAGGGATCAGCCCCAGCATTTT
CDR3 protein: CASSLSRDQPQHF

clone size: once
J gene: TRBJ1-2
V gene: TRBV12-3/TRBV12-4
D gene: -
CDR3 DNA: TGTGCCAGCAGCAAGGAGGGAGGCGGCTACACCTTC
CDR3 protein: CASSKEGGGYTF

clone size: -
J gene: TRBJ2-1
V gene: TRBV5-1
D gene: -
CDR3 DNA: TGCGCCAGCAGCTTAACTCGACAGTTAGAGCAGTTCTTC
CDR3 protein: CASSLTRQLEQFF

clone size: -
J gene: TRBJ2-3
V gene: TRBV7-9
D gene: TRBD1
CDR3 DNA: TGTGCCAGCAGCGTGACAGGGACAGATACGCAGTATTTT
CDR3 protein: CASSVTGTDTQYF

clone size: -
J gene: TRBJ2-1
V gene: TRBV7-9
D gene: -
CDR3 DNA: TGTGCCAGCAGCTTTGAGGAGGGCGAGCAGTTCTTC
CDR3 protein: CASSFEEGEQFF

clone size: -
J gene: TRBJ1-6
V gene: TRBV11-3
D gene: -
CDR3 DNA: TGTGCCAGCAGCTTAGATCTGAGAGGGAGCTCCTATAATTCACCCCTCCACTTT
CDR3 protein: CASSLDLRGSSYNSPLHF

clone size: -
J gene: TRBJ2-3
V gene: TRBV24-1
D gene: TRBD2
CDR3 DNA: TGTGCCACCAGTGACTCCACCCCCGGGACTAGCGGGGCCCCTACGCAGTATTTT
CDR3 protein: CATSDSTPGTSGAPTQYF

clone size: few
J gene: TRBJ1-2
V gene: TRBV6-5
D gene: -
CDR3 DNA: TGTGCCAGCAGGTCCCTAGCAATAGAGGGTGGCTACACCTTC
CDR3 protein: CASRSLAIEGGYTF

clone size: -
J gene: TRBJ2-7
V gene: TRBV5-1
D gene: -
CDR3 DNA: TGCGCCAGCAGCTTGGGGGTGAGGGTGAACGACGAGCAGTACTTC
CDR3 protein: CASSLGVRVNDEQYF

clone size: -
J gene: TRBJ1-5
V gene: TRBV2
D gene: -
CDR3 DNA: TGTGCCAGCAACCGGGGCAATCAGCCCCAGCATTTT
CDR3 protein: CASNRGNQPQHF

clone size: few
J gene: TRBJ2-5
V gene: TRBV11-2
D gene: TRBD1
CDR3 DNA: TGTGCCAGCAGCTTAGACCAGGGGGAAGGAGAGACCCAGTACTTC
CDR3 protein: CASSLDQGEGETQYF

clone size: -
J gene: TRBJ2-3
V gene: TRBV9
D gene: -
CDR3 DNA: TGTGCCAGCAGCGTTAGCGGACGAGGCACAGATACGCAGTATTTT
CDR3 protein: CASSVSGRGTDTQYF

clone size: -
J gene: TRBJ2-1
V gene: TRBV9
D gene: -
CDR3 DNA: TGTGCCAGCAGCGTACTGGACAGTACGCACAATGAGCAGTTCTTC
CDR3 protein: CASSVLDSTHNEQFF

clone size: once
J gene: TRBJ1-6
V gene: TRBV7-3
D gene: TRBD1
CDR3 DNA: TGTGCCAGCAGCCCTGGACAGGCCGCTCGCCTCCACTTT
CDR3 protein: CASSPGQAARLHF

clone size: -
J gene: TRBJ2-5
V gene: TRBV7-3
D gene: -
CDR3 DNA: TGTGCCAGCAGCTTAGGTGGAGGCGAGGGCGAAGAGACCCAGTACTTC
CDR3 protein: CASSLGGGEGEETQYF